The 18 T cell receptor beta chains below were found in one sample sequenced in a study of blood T cell repertoires in COVID-19. TCRdb keeps only in-frame clones here, not all; method: immunoSEQ multiplex PCR. The table shows 110,000 or so clones, with 90% occurring only once. What was sequenced was peripheral blood. These receptor sequences come from a woman in her fifties or sixties with acute or convalescent COVID-19.

The chain employs TRBV28 and TRBJ2-7, with TRBD2 identical over 7 bases. Looked up from germline, CDR1 is MDHEN and CDR2 is SYDVKM. The CDR3 loop spans 15 amino acids. The ends lost 6 bases at V and 3 bases at J; junction bases unmatched: 11. The CDR3 DNA sequence: TGTGCCAGCAGCCCCCCGGGCGGGAGAATCTACGAGCAGTACTTC. This codes for CASSPPGGRIYEQYF. The variable domain in full, with the rest retrieved from reference TRBV28 and TRBJ2-7, is DVKVTQSSRYLVKRTGEKVFLECVQDMDHENMFWYRQDPGLGLRLIYFSYDVKMKEKGDIPEGYSVSREKKERFSLILESASTNQTSMYLCASSPPGGRIYEQYFGPGTRLTVT.

The chain uses TRBV18 and TRBJ2-3; D uncertain. Per germline, CDR1 KGHSH and CDR2 LQKENI. V lost 5 bases and J lost 2, with 11 bases in between. The CDR3 extends over 14 amino acids. This CDR3 is CASSDRGLTDTQYF. Written as DNA, the CDR3 is TGTGCCAGCTCAGACCGCGGCCTCACAGATACGCAGTATTTT.

V is TRBV15 and J is TRBJ1-5, with D possibly being TRBD1 (5 bases). CDR3 length: 16 amino acids. V lost 0 bases, J lost 4 bases, and 13 bases lay in between. Per the germline V gene, CDR1 is LNHNV and CDR2 is YYDKDF (reference sequence). This CDR3 is CATSRDLGGSNQPQHF. The CDR3 DNA follows: TGTGCCACCAGCAGAGATCTGGGGGGGTCGAATCAGCCCCAGCATTTT.

The rearrangement links TRBV19 to TRBJ1-5, with a weak D call TRBD1 (5 bases). The CDR3 has 15 residues. The germline gives CDR1 LNHDA, CDR2 SQIVND (reference sequence). Trimming removed 5 bases at V and 9 bases at J, with 20 bases between. In DNA, the CDR3 is TGTGCCAGTAGTCCACCAGGGCAGCCTTCGGGGCCCCAGCATTTT. This sequence encodes CASSPPGQPSGPQHF. The whole variable domain, remainder taken from reference TRBV19 and TRBJ1-5, is DGGITQSPKYLFRKEGQNVTLSCEQNLNHDAMYWYRQDPGQGLRLIYYSQIVNDFQKGDIAEGYSVSREKKESFPLTVTSAQKNPTAFYLCASSPPGQPSGPQHFGDGTRLSIL.

V and J are TRBV27 and TRBJ2-1; TRBD2 aligns across 14 bases. The CDR3 runs to 15 residues. Trimming took 5 bases from V and 8 from J; bases not matched to a gene: 5. Germline V gene lookup returns CDR1 MNHEY and CDR2 SMNVEV (reference sequence). The chain's CDR3 is CASSPGLAGVYEQFF. The CDR3 coding sequence is TGTGCCAGCAGTCCGGGACTAGCGGGAGTTTATGAGCAGTTCTTC.

This chain uses TRBV10-3 with TRBJ1-1, with D perhaps TRBD1 (6 bases). CDR3 length: 13 amino acids. Trimming took off 10 bases at V and 3 bases at J, with 15 bases between the two ends. The germline V gene has CDR1 ENHRY and CDR2 SYGVKD. This chain's CDR3 is CASRDTTYTEAFF. The CDR3 nucleotides read TGTGCCAGCCGGGACACAACCTACACTGAAGCTTTCTTT.

This chain links TRBV11-2 with TRBJ1-6; D is unclear. This CDR3 comprises 15 residues. V lost 1 base and J 5 bases, leaving 9 bases between the germline ends. Germline V gives CDR1 SGHAT, CDR2 FQNNGV. Here the CDR3 reads CASSLGRANNSPLHF. As DNA, the CDR3 is TGTGCCAGCAGCTTAGGGCGGGCGAATAATTCACCCCTCCACTTT.

The chain is built from TRBV19 and TRBJ2-2, with 9 nucleotides matching TRBD2. The CDR3 length is 16 residues. V dropped 5 bases and J dropped 4; count of bases not matched to a gene: 8. Germline values: CDR1 LNHDA, CDR2 SQIVND (reference sequence). The CDR3 coding sequence is TGTGCCAGTAGTCCATTACTAGCGGGTTCCACCGGGGAGCTGTTTTTT. Its protein product is CASSPLLAGSTGELFF.

The chain employs TRBV28 and TRBJ2-1; possibly TRBD2 for D (5 bases). Germline V gene sequence: CDR1 MDHEN, CDR2 SYDVKM. V was clipped by 3 bases and J by 8 bases, with 17 bases between them. This CDR3 is 15 amino acids long. CDR3 sequence (DNA): TGTGCCAGCAGTTTTCCTACCCCGGGGTTGGATGAGCAGTTCTTC. This sequence encodes CASSFPTPGLDEQFF.

The rearrangement joins TRBV27 to TRBJ2-2; 7 nucleotides line up with TRBD2. The CDR3 is made up of 12 amino acids. V shed 8 bases, J shed 4 bases, and the junction held 1 base outside the gene matches. The V gene's germline CDR1 is MNHEY and CDR2 SMNVEV (reference sequence). The CDR3 bases are TGTGCCAGCCCGGGGGGCACCGGGGAGCTGTTTTTT. This sequence encodes CASPGGTGELFF.

The chain combines TRBV5-1 with TRBJ1-6; D is ambiguous. Looked up from germline, CDR1 is SGHRS and CDR2 is YFSETQ. The CDR3 spans 16 residues. V lost 0 bases to trimming and J lost 8 bases, with 15 bases between them. Here the CDR3 reads CASSLDEGGAYSPLHF. In DNA, the CDR3 is TGCGCCAGCAGCTTGGATGAGGGAGGTGCGTATTCACCCCTCCACTTT.

Concerning this clone: At one end, the junction sequence differs from germline, possibly due to a read error. This chain joins TRBV25-1 and TRBJ1-1; D not certain. CDR3 length: 11 residues. Germline CDR1 is MGHDK and CDR2 is SYGVNS. The CDR3 protein is CASSDRTETFF. As DNA, the CDR3 is TGTGCCAGCAGTGACAGGACTGAAACTTTCTTT.

CDR3 nucleotides: TGTGCCTGGAGTGGACAGTGGATGGATGGCTACACCTTC. Its protein is CAWSGQWMDGYTF. The V gene is TRBV30, the J gene TRBJ1-2; weak D call: TRBD1 (5 bases). Germline-derived CDR1 and CDR2 are GTSNPN and SVGIG (reference sequence). The V end lost 1 base, the J end lost 6 bases, and 12 bases lay between the germline ends. The length of the CDR3 is 13 residues.

V usage is TRBV6-5 and J usage is TRBJ1-4; D is ambiguous. CDR1 is MNHEY and CDR2 is SVGAGI in the germline V gene. Deletions cut 1 base from V and 4 bases from J, with 7 bases between. The CDR3 loop spans 14 amino acids. Here the CDR3 reads CASSYYSFNEKLFF. The CDR3 nucleotides read TGTGCCAGCAGTTACTATTCCTTTAATGAAAAACTGTTTTTT.

This clone was picked up a small number of times. The gene calls are TRBV11-2 and TRBJ1-5; tentatively, D is TRBD1 (5 bases). Per germline, CDR1 SGHAT and CDR2 FQNNGV. The CDR3 loop spans 13 amino acids. V was shortened by 5 bases and J by 3 bases, with 8 bases between the two germline ends. The CDR3 DNA sequence: TGTGCCAGCAGCCCGGACAACAATCAGCCCCAGCATTTT. It specifies CASSPDNNQPQHF. The full variable domain, rest sourced from reference TRBV11-2 and TRBJ1-5, is EAGVAQSPRYKIIEKRQSVAFWCNPISGHATLYWYQQILGQGPKLLIQFQNNGVVDDSQLPKDRFSAERLKGVDSTLKIQPAKLEDSAVYLCASSPDNNQPQHFGDGTRLSIL.

The V gene is TRBV5-1, the J gene TRBJ1-1, with D perhaps TRBD1 (6 bases). The CDR3 length is 15 residues. In germline, CDR1 is SGHRS, CDR2 YFSETQ. V was trimmed by 1 base and J by 1 base, leaving 11 bases between them. For the CDR3, the DNA is TGCGCCAGCAGCTTGATGGGACATAAGAACACTGAAGCTTTCTTT. Residues: CASSLMGHKNTEAFF.

CDR3 sequence reads: CASSFQTGGPYGYTF. CDR3 DNA sequence: TGTGCCAGCAGCTTCCAAACAGGGGGTCCCTATGGCTACACCTTC. The chain employs TRBV7-9 and TRBJ1-2, with 8 nucleotides matching TRBD1. The CDR3 consists of 15 residues. J was trimmed by 4 bases and V by 3 bases; bases with no gene match: 7. The V gene's germline CDR1 is SEHNR and CDR2 FQNEAQ (reference sequence).

V usage is TRBV5-8 and J usage is TRBJ1-1, with a tentative D call TRBD1 (5 bases). CDR1 and CDR2 (germline): SGHTS, YDEGEE. The V and J ends lost 5 bases and 7 bases respectively, with 12 bases between them. This CDR3 has 12 amino acids. The CDR3 DNA follows: TGTGCCAGCAGACCGACAGTTAGTGAAGCTTTCTTT. Amino acid sequence: CASRPTVSEAFF.